These 8 T cell receptor beta chains share one sample of origin, sequenced in a study of cytomegalovirus exposure and HLA in healthy donors. The PCR made use of 60 Vbeta and 13 Jbeta primers. The protocol was immunoSEQ multiplex PCR, while the TCRdb copy is restricted to in-frame clones and leaves out a portion. This table has around 160,000 clones, 70% appearing once. Input material: PBMCs. The receptors shown here come from a man between 18 and 29 years old in good health and CMV-seropositive.

The table lists this clone with a few counts. This chain uses TRBV7-9 with TRBJ2-3, with D perhaps matching TRBD2 (5 bases). V dropped 5 bases and J dropped 0 bases, with 15 bases sitting between them. Germline values: CDR1 SEHNR, CDR2 FQNEAQ (reference sequence). The CDR3 contains 16 residues. CDR3 bases: TGTGCCAGCAGCCTACTAGGCCCCCTAAGCACAGATACGCAGTATTTT. It codes for CASSLLGPLSTDTQYF.

The chain carries TRBV5-6 and TRBJ1-2, with D tentatively TRBD1 (6 bases). The CDR3 totals 17 residues. V dropped 4 bases and J dropped 1 base, with 20 bases sitting between them. Germline V gives CDR1 SGHDT, CDR2 YYEEEE. Written as DNA, the CDR3 is TGTGCCAGCAGCCCTATCGGGGTGGCAGGGGATAACTATGGCTACACCTTC. Translating it yields CASSPIGVAGDNYGYTF.

The genes are TRBV7-9 and TRBJ1-4; D call uncertain. The V end was cut by 1 base, the J end by 0 bases, with 6 bases between. CDR1 is SEHNR and CDR2 is FQNEAQ in the germline V gene (reference sequence). CDR3 length: 15 amino acids. The CDR3 here is CASSLGQATNEKLFF. Here the CDR3 DNA reads TGTGCCAGCAGCTTAGGGCAGGCAACTAATGAAAAACTGTTTTTT.

This clone was observed a few times. The J gene is TRBJ1-4, the V gene TRBV6-1; TRBD1 is a possible D gene (5 bases). Germline assignment: CDR1 MNHNS and CDR2 SASEGT. Trimming shortened V by 6 bases and J by 5 bases, and 10 bases separated the two germline ends. This CDR3 has 13 residues. The CDR3 reads CASRGRGNEKLFF. In DNA form, the CDR3 reads TGTGCCAGCAGGGGGAGGGGAAATGAAAAACTGTTTTTT.

The chain is built from TRBV5-1 and TRBJ1-4; D call uncertain. Per the germline V gene, CDR1 is SGHRS and CDR2 is YFSETQ. This CDR3 is built from 12 residues. Deletions cut 4 bases from V and 7 bases from J, with 8 bases between. The CDR3 coding sequence is TGCGCCAGCAGCGACGCGGGTGAAAAACTGTTTTTT. Translating gives CASSDAGEKLFF.

The chain recombines TRBV5-4 with TRBJ2-5; 10 bases fit TRBD1. The CDR3 runs 13 residues. The junction had 1 base not matched to a gene; V was cut back by 4 bases and J by 4 bases. Germline loops: CDR1 SGHNT, CDR2 YYREEE (reference sequence). The CDR3: CASSRDRGETQYF. Written as DNA, the CDR3 is TGTGCCAGCAGCAGGGACAGGGGAGAGACCCAGTACTTC.

With regard to this clone: This specimen includes other DNA sequences encoding the same CDR3. This rearrangement joins TRBV29-1 to TRBJ2-3, with a weak D call TRBD2 (6 bases). CDR3 length: 15 amino acids. The germline V gene has CDR1 SQVTM and CDR2 ANQGSEA. V was pared by 1 base and J by 1 base, with 12 bases between. DNA of the CDR3: TGCAGCGTTGAAGGGGGGACGGGAGGCACAGATACGCAGTATTTT. The encoded protein is CSVEGGTGGTDTQYF.

This chain uses TRBV6-6 with TRBJ2-7, with a tentative D call TRBD2 (5 bases). The V end was cut by 0 bases, the J end by 6 bases, with 12 bases between. The CDR3 is 14 residues long. CDR1 and CDR2 from the germline V gene are MNHNY and SVGAGI (reference sequence). In nucleotides, the CDR3 is TGTGCCAGCAGTTACTCGGCGGCAGGAGGCGAGCAGTACGTC. This sequence encodes CASSYSAAGGEQYV.